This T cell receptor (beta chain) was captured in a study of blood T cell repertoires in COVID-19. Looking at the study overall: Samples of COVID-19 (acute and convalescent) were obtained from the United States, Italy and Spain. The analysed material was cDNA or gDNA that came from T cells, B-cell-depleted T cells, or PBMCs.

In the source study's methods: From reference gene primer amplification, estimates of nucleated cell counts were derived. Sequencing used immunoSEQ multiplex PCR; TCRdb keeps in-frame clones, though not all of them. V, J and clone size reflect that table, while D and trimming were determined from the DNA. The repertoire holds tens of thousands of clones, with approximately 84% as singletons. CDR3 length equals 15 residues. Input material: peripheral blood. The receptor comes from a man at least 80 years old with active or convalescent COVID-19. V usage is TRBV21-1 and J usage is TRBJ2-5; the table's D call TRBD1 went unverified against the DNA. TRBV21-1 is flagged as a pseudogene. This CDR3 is CASSKKQGEEETQYF. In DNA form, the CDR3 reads TGTGCCAGCAGCAAAAAACAGGGGGAAGAAGAGACCCAGTACTTC.